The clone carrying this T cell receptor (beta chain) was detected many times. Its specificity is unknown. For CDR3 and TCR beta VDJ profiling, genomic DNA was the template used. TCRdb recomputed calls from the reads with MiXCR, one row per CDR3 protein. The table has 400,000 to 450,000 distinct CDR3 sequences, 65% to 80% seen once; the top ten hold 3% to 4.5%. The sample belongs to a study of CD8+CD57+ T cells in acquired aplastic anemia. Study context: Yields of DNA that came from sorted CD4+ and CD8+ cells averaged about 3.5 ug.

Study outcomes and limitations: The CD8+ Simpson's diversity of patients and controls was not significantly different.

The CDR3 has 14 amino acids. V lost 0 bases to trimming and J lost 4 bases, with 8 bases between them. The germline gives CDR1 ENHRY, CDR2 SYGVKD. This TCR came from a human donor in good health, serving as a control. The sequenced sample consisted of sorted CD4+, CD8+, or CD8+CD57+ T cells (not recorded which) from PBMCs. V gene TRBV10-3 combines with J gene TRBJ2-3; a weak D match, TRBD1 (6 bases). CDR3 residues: CAISESSGADTQYF. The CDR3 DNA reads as TGTGCCATCAGTGAGTCATCAGGGGCAGATACGCAGTATTTT.